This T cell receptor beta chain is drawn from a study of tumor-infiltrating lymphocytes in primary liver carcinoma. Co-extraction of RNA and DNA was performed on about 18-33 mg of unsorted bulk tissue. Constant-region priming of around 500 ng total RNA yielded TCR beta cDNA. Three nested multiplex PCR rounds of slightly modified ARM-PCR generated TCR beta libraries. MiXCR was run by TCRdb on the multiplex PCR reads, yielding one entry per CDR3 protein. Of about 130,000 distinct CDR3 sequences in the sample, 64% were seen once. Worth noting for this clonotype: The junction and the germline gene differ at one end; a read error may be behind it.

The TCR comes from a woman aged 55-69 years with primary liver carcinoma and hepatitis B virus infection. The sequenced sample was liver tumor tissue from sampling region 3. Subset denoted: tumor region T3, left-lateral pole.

In nucleotides, the CDR3 is TGTGCCAACAGCCCAACCTCGGGGAAGCCTAACTATGGCTACACCTTC. Protein: CANSPTSGKPNYGYTF. The chain joins TRBV11-2 to TRBJ1-2, with D hard to call. Germline CDR1 is SGHAT and CDR2 is FQNNGV. This CDR3 has 16 residues.